This TCR beta chain was obtained from a study of cytomegalovirus exposure and HLA in healthy donors. The study, taken as a whole, reports: Evidence from a later analysis indicated that most CMV-associated TCR beta chains looked HLA-restricted.

On this clone: Its matching antigen is unknown.

Looked up from germline, CDR1 is SGHDT and CDR2 is YYEEEE. The junction had 13 bases not matched to a gene; V was cut back by 5 bases and J by 0 bases. The CDR3 is 17 residues long. It was with 60 Vbeta and 13 Jbeta primers that the PCR ran. Assay: immunoSEQ multiplex PCR; the TCRdb copy retains only in-frame clones and omits some. The sample holds some 120,000 clones. The TCR sequence derives from a man aged 25-45 years in good health and CMV-seronegative. V usage is TRBV5-6 and J usage is TRBJ2-7; TRBD1 agrees at 8 bases. Material: PBMCs. Written as DNA, the CDR3 is TGTGCCAGCAGTTTCGCTAGATGGACAGGGAGCTCCTACGAGCAGTACTTC. Translating it yields CASSFARWTGSSYEQYF.